Detailed here is one T cell receptor beta chain. Only in-frame clones appear in the TCRdb table, and some are missing; sequencing was by immunoSEQ multiplex PCR. In the table there are around 2,500 clones, roughly 89% of which are singletons. Germline V gene sequence: CDR1 SGHNT, CDR2 YYREEE (reference sequence). The CDR3 loop spans 13 amino acids. V shed 0 bases and J shed 6 bases, with 9 bases lying between them. This sample is drawn from a study of immune evolution from preneoplasia to lung adenocarcinoma. The chain links TRBV5-4 to TRBJ1-1, with a weak D call TRBD1 (6 bases). The receptor was isolated from a person aged 60-79 years with lung adenocarcinoma. Sequencing used FFPE lung adenocarcinoma in situ tissue. CDR3 in DNA: TGTGCCAGCAGCTTGGACAGGGTATCTGAAGCTTTCTTT. It yields the protein CASSLDRVSEAFF.